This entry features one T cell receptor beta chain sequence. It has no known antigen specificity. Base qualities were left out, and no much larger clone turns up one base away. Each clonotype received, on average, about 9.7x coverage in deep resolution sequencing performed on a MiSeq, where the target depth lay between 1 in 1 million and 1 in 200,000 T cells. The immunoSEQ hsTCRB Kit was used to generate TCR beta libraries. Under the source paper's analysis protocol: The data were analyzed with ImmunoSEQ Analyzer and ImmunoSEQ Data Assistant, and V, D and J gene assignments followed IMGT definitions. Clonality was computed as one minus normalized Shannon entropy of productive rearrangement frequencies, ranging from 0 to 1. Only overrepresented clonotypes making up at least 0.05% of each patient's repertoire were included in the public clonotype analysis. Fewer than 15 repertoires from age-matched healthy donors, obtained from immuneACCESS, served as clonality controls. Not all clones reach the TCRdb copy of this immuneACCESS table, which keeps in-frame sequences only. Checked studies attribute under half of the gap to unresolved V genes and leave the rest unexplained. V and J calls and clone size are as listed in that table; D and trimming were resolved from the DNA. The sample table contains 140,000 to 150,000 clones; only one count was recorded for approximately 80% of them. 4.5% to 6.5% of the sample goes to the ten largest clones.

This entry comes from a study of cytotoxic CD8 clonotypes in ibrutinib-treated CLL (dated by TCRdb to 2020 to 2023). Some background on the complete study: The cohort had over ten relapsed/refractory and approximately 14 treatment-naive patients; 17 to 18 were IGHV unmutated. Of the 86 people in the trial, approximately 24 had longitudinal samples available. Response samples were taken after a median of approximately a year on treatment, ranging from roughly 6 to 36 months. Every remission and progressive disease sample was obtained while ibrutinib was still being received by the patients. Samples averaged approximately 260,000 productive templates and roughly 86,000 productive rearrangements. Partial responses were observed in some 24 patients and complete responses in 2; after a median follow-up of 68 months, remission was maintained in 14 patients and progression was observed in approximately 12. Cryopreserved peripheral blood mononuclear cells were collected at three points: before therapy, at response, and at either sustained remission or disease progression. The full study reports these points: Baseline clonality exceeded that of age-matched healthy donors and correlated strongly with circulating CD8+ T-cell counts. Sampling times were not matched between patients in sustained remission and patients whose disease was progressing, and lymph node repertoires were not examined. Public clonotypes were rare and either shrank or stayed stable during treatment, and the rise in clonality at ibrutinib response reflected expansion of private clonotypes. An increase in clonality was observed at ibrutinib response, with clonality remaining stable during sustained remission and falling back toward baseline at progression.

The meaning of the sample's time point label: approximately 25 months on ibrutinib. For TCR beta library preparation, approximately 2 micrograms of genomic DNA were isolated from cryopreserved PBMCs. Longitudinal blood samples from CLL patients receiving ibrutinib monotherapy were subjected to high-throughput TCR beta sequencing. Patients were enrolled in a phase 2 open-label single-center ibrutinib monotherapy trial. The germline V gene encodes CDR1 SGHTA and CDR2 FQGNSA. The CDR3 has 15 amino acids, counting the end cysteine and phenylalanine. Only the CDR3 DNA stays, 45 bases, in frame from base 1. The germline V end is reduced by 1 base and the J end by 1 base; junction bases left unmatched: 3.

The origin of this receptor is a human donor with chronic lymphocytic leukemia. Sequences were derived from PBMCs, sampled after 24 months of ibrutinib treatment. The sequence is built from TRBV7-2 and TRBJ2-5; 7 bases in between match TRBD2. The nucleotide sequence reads TGTGCCAGCAGCTTAGGGGGGGGACTCCAAGAGACCCAGTACTTC. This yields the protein CASSLGGGLQETQYF. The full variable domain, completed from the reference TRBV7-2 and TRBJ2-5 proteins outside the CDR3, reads GAGVSQSPSNKVTEKGKDVELRCDPISGHTALYWYRQSLGQGLEFLIYFQGNSAPDKSGLPSDRFSAERTGGSVSTLTIQRTQQEDSAVYLCASSLGGGLQETQYFGPGTRLLVL.